This TCR beta chain was identified in a study of human T cells and chemical hapten exposure. Germline CDR1 and CDR2: MNHEY and SVGAGI. Trimming took 1 base from V and 0 from J, leaving 3 bases between them. The CDR3 is 13 amino acids. This clonotype has at least ten counts. Its antigen is as yet unknown. General study points: Donors were affected by alopecia, so their immune reaction might vary from that of healthy individuals.

Individual cDNA molecules (in the library) carried attached unique molecular identifiers. MiXCR, applied by TCRdb to the RACE reads, yields one record per CDR3 protein. The table records about 40,000 distinct CDR3 sequences, less than 3.5% of them present only once. Time point described: patch test 2, 6 weeks after DPC sensitization. Treatment denoted: therapeutic diphenylcyclopropenone sensitization with weekly scalp DPC. In every case, blood was obtained before the patch test was applied. Donation of samples came from alopecia patients who were 18 to 70 years old and suitable for DPC. Sequenced here: whole blood, sampled in connection with sensitization to the hapten diphenylcyclopropenone (DPC). The chain uses TRBV6-5 and TRBJ1-1, with no clear D. This clonotype was sampled from a man between 35 and 55 years old with alopecia areata. Some clones in this sample may be carry-over from other donors' samples. The CDR3 nucleotides are TGTGCCAGCAGTTACTTGTTGAACACTGAAGCTTTCTTT. It yields the protein CASSYLLNTEAFF.